One and the same sample provided the 16 T cell receptor beta chains below, sequenced in a study of cytomegalovirus exposure and HLA in healthy donors. This PCR relied on a set of 60 Vbeta primers and 13 Jbeta primers. Libraries were prepared by immunoSEQ multiplex PCR; TCRdb keeps only in-frame clonotypes and omits some of them. The data hold about 120,000 clones, with more than 75% observed a single time. The sequenced material came from PBMCs. The origin of the receptors is a woman in her forties in good health and CMV-seropositive.

The V and J genes are TRBV5-1 and TRBJ1-3; D is undetermined. The V end was cut by 1 base, the J end by 4 bases, with 18 bases between. Germline CDR1 reads SGHRS; CDR2 reads YFSETQ. This CDR3 contains 17 residues. This CDR3 reads CASSLRLSSSGGNTIYF. The CDR3 DNA is TGCGCCAGCAGCTTGCGACTATCCTCCTCGGGGGGAAACACCATATATTTT.

This chain links TRBV30 with TRBJ2-3, with unresolved D. This CDR3 is 13 amino acids long. Germline V gene data show CDR1 as GTSNPN and CDR2 as SVGIG (reference sequence). Between the trimmed V and J ends, which lost 6 bases and 1 base, there was a span of 11 bases. CDR3 amino acids: CACDPTGTDTQYF. DNA for the CDR3: TGTGCCTGTGATCCAACAGGCACAGATACGCAGTATTTT.

This rearrangement joins TRBV19 to TRBJ2-7, with D unclear. V lost 5 bases and J lost 0, with 8 bases in between. The CDR3 runs to 13 residues. The germline V gene encodes CDR1 LNHDA and CDR2 SQIVND (reference sequence). The CDR3: CASSAASSYEQYF. In nucleotides, the CDR3 is TGTGCCAGTAGTGCAGCGAGCTCCTACGAGCAGTACTTC.

As regards this clone: The same CDR3 arises from other DNA sequences in this sample as well. The CDR3 region has the DNA TGTGCCAGCAGTTCCACTGGAAACACCATATATTTT. This sequence encodes CASSSTGNTIYF. The V gene is TRBV6-5, the J gene TRBJ1-3; D gene unclear. V shed 4 bases and J shed 2 bases, with 3 bases lying between them. The CDR3 has 12 residues. Germline V gene sequence: CDR1 MNHEY, CDR2 SVGAGI.

The chain carries TRBV6-4 and TRBJ2-7; 8 positions match TRBD1. Germline CDR1 is MRHNA and CDR2 is SNTAGT. J was trimmed by 0 bases and V by 8 bases; bases with no gene match: 9. The CDR3 is made up of 15 amino acids. The CDR3 coding sequence is TGTGCCAGCCCTTTCCGGGACAGGAGCTCCTACGAGCAGTACTTC. It translates to CASPFRDRSSYEQYF.

The V call is TRBV30, the J call TRBJ1-2, with TRBD1 as a possible D gene (6 bases). The germline V gene has CDR1 GTSNPN and CDR2 SVGIG (reference sequence). V lost 5 bases to trimming and J lost 7 bases, with 20 bases between them. This CDR3 region has 14 residues. The CDR3: CAWAFLTGLGGYTF. The CDR3 region has the DNA TGTGCCTGGGCCTTCCTAACAGGGCTTGGTGGCTACACCTTC.

The V and J genes are TRBV7-2 and TRBJ2-1, with 7 bases matching TRBD1. Germline CDR1 and CDR2: SGHTA and FQGNSA. With V trimmed by 1 base and J by 8 bases, 8 bases remained unmatched. There are 15 residues in the CDR3. The CDR3 spells CASSLGHRGNYEQFF. The CDR3 DNA is TGTGCCAGCAGCTTAGGGCACAGGGGAAATTATGAGCAGTTCTTC.

The chain employs TRBV14 and TRBJ1-6; D is undetermined. This CDR3 is built from 16 residues. V was clipped by 4 bases and J by 5 bases, with 15 bases between them. Germline CDR1 SGHDN, CDR2 FVKESK. The CDR3 DNA sequence: TGTGCCAGCAGCCTAGACGGGTCTCTTCATAATTCACCCCTCCACTTT. Its protein is CASSLDGSLHNSPLHF.

This clone is a singleton in its sample. The chain uses TRBV19 and TRBJ1-2; TRBD1 matches at 12 bases. CDR1 and CDR2 (germline): LNHDA, SQIVND (reference sequence). V trimming: 7 bases; J trimming: 8 bases; junction bases outside the gene matches: 11. The CDR3 runs to 15 residues. This chain's CDR3 is CASTPGQGALRGYTF. The DNA for the CDR3 is TGTGCCAGTACCCCGGGACAGGGGGCGTTGAGAGGCTACACCTTC.

V and J are TRBV30 and TRBJ1-6; D uncertain. The length of the CDR3 is 16 residues. The ends were cut back, 0 bases at V and 0 bases at J, with 9 bases in the middle. Looked up from germline, CDR1 is GTSNPN and CDR2 is SVGIG (reference sequence). The CDR3 bases are TGTGCCTGGAGTGTAACCACAAGCTCCTATAATTCACCCCTCCACTTT. Its translation: CAWSVTTSSYNSPLHF.

The chain couples TRBV19 to TRBJ1-2, with a possible D match to TRBD1 (6 bases). The CDR3 sequence is 14 residues long. The germline gives CDR1 LNHDA, CDR2 SQIVND (reference sequence). Trimming left V 6 bases short and J 0 bases short, with 11 bases between. This CDR3 is CASSDRRANYGYTF. CDR3 nucleotide sequence: TGTGCCAGTAGCGACAGGAGAGCTAACTATGGCTACACCTTC. Drawing the rest from reference TRBV19 and TRBJ1-2, the complete variable domain is DGGITQSPKYLFRKEGQNVTLSCEQNLNHDAMYWYRQDPGQGLRLIYYSQIVNDFQKGDIAEGYSVSREKKESFPLTVTSAQKNPTAFYLCASSDRRANYGYTFGSGTRLTVV.

The J gene is TRBJ1-5, the V gene TRBV10-3, with a weak D call TRBD1 (5 bases). V shed 3 bases and J shed 2 bases, with 17 bases lying between them. CDR1 and CDR2 from the germline V gene are ENHRY and SYGVKD. CDR3 length: 17 amino acids. The DNA of the CDR3 is TGTGCCATCAGTGACCCTACCGTCGGGGGTGGCAATCAGCCCCAGCATTTT. Protein product: CAISDPTVGGGNQPQHF.

This sequence joins TRBV11-2 and TRBJ1-1; the D is unclear. CDR1 is SGHAT, CDR2 FQNNGV, per germline. The CDR3 sequence is 13 residues long. V gave up 7 bases and J gave up 0 bases, with 9 bases separating them. The CDR3 DNA is TGTGCCAGCATAATGGCCATGAACACTGAAGCTTTCTTT. As protein: CASIMAMNTEAFF. Drawing the rest from reference TRBV11-2 and TRBJ1-1, the complete variable domain is EAGVAQSPRYKIIEKRQSVAFWCNPISGHATLYWYQQILGQGPKLLIQFQNNGVVDDSQLPKDRFSAERLKGVDSTLKIQPAKLEDSAVYLCASIMAMNTEAFFGQGTRLTVV.

The chain carries TRBV7-2 and TRBJ2-7; a weak D match, TRBD1 (5 bases). The CDR3 is 15 residues long. Germline V CDR1 and CDR2: SGHTA, FQGNSA. V was clipped by 1 base and J by 6 bases, with 16 bases between them. CDR3: CASSLVGRVTVEQYF. In nucleotides, the CDR3 is TGTGCCAGCAGCTTAGTTGGCAGGGTGACGGTCGAGCAGTACTTC.

This chain links TRBV6-6 with TRBJ1-2, with D maybe TRBD1 (6 bases). The CDR3 sequence is 13 residues long. Trimming pared 7 bases from V and 2 bases from J, leaving 11 bases between. Germline CDR1 reads MNHNY; CDR2 reads SVGAGI (reference sequence). CDR3 residues: CASTPDRNYGYTF. CDR3 nucleotide sequence: TGTGCCAGCACCCCGGACAGAAACTATGGCTACACCTTC.

The chain combines TRBV30 with TRBJ1-5; TRBD1 agrees at 10 bases. The CDR3 covers 16 residues. Trimming at V came to 1 base and at J to 7 bases, leaving 10 bases not matched to a gene. Germline V CDR1 and CDR2: GTSNPN, SVGIG (reference sequence). The CDR3 here is CAWSGGDRGRTQPQHF. The CDR3 nucleotides read TGTGCCTGGAGTGGGGGGGACAGGGGAAGGACGCAGCCCCAGCATTTT.